Described below is a single T cell receptor beta chain sequence and its context. V gave up 5 bases and J gave up 3 bases; unmatched junction bases: 4. Germline V gives CDR1 LNHDA, CDR2 SQIVND (reference sequence). This CDR3 has 15 amino acids. Processing was applied to graft tissue in order to liberate intraepithelial and lamina propria lymphocytes. This sample was included in a study of graft-versus-host responses after intestinal transplantation. Assay used: immunoSEQ multiplex PCR; TCRdb lists only in-frame clones, some missing. The data contain around 35,000 clones, roughly 87% of them singletons.

This clonotype was sampled from a human patient who received an intestinal transplant, so some T cells may come from the graft donor. Source: ileum tissue, taken more than 200 days after intestinal transplant. The chain recombines TRBV19 with TRBJ2-3, with 11 bases that match TRBD2. DNA for the CDR3: TGTGCCAGTAGTTCTAGCGGGGGGTTTACAGATACGCAGTATTTT. This codes for CASSSSGGFTDTQYF. The full variable domain, in which reference TRBV19 and TRBJ2-3 provide the parts outside the CDR3, is DGGITQSPKYLFRKEGQNVTLSCEQNLNHDAMYWYRQDPGQGLRLIYYSQIVNDFQKGDIAEGYSVSREKKESFPLTVTSAQKNPTAFYLCASSSSGGFTDTQYFGPGTRLTVL.